This T cell receptor (beta chain) was recovered during a study of CD8+CD57+ T cells in acquired aplastic anemia. Study in general: Mean DNA quantity obtained from sorted CD4+ and CD8+ cells was 3 to 3.5 ug. There were 11 million or so reads, on average, for CD4+ cells from healthy donors.

This CDR3 region has 12 residues. V shed 6 bases, J shed 7 bases, and the junction held 1 base outside the gene matches. The germline CDR1 and CDR2 sequences are SNHLY and FYNNEI. With respect to this clonotype: Antigen specificity is unknown.

Study-level points and caveats: Patients and controls shared twenty-nine CD8+ CDR3 sequences. Significant differences in CD8+ Simpson's diversity were not observed between patients and controls.

According to the study, genomic DNA was the template for TCR beta VDJ and CDR3 profiling. One entry per CDR3 protein results from TCRdb running MiXCR on the reads. The sample carries about 130,000 distinct CDR3 sequences, about half recorded once. The TCR comes from a human donor in good health, serving as a control. The sequencing input was sorted CD4+, CD8+, or CD8+CD57+ T cells (not recorded which) from PBMCs. V is TRBV2 and J is TRBJ2-2, with 8 bases matching TRBD2. The CDR3 bases are TGTGCCAGCAGAGGGACTAGCGGGGAGCTGTTTTTT. It codes for CASRGTSGELFF. Drawing the rest from reference TRBV2 and TRBJ2-2, the complete variable domain is EPEVTQTPSHQVTQMGQEVILRCVPISNHLYFYWYRQILGQKVEFLVSFYNNEISEKSEIFDDQFSVERPDGSNFTLKIRSTKLEDSAMYFCASRGTSGELFFGEGSRLTVL.